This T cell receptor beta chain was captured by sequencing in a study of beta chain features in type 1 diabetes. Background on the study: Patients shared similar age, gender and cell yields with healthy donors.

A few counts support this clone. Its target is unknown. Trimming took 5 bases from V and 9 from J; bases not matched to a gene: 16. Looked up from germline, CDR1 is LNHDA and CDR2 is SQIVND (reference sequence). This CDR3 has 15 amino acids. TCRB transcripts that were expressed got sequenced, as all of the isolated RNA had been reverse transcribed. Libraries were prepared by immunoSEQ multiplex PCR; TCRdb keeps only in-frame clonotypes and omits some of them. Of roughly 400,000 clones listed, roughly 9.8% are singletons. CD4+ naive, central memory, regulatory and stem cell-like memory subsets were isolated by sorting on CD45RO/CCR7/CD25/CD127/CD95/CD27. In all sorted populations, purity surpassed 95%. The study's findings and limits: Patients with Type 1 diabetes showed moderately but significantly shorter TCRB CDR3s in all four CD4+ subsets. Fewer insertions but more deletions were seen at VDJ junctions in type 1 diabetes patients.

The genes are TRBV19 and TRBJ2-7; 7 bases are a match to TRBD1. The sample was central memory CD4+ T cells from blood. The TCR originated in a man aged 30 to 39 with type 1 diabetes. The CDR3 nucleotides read TGTGCCAGTAGTGGAACGACTTACACAGGGGTCCGGCAGTACTTC. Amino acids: CASSGTTYTGVRQYF.